This TCR beta chain appears in the sequencing data of a study of blood T cell repertoires in COVID-19. Measured with immunoSEQ multiplex PCR; TCRdb has only the in-frame clones, and not every one. The table shows 270,000 or so clones, with roughly four fifths occurring only once. Germline CDR1 and CDR2: SGHRS and YFSETQ. The CDR3 sequence is 15 residues long. V lost 3 bases and J lost 2, with 13 bases in between. Clinical history reported by participants formed the basis on which cohorts were assigned. This receptor was identified in a middle-aged man who had recovered from COVID-19. The chain joins TRBV5-1 to TRBJ2-3; perhaps TRBD1 as D (7 bases). The material sequenced was PBMCs or T cells enriched from blood (not recorded which). The CDR3 sequence: CASSSRQGLTDTQYF. The CDR3 DNA is TGCGCCAGCAGCTCCAGACAGGGACTCACAGATACGCAGTATTTT. The whole variable domain, remainder taken from reference TRBV5-1 and TRBJ2-3, is KAGVTQTPRYLIKTRGQQVTLSCSPISGHRSVSWYQQTPGQGLQFLFEYFSETQRNKGNFPGRFSGRQFSNSRSEMNVSTLELGDSALYLCASSSRQGLTDTQYFGPGTRLTVL.